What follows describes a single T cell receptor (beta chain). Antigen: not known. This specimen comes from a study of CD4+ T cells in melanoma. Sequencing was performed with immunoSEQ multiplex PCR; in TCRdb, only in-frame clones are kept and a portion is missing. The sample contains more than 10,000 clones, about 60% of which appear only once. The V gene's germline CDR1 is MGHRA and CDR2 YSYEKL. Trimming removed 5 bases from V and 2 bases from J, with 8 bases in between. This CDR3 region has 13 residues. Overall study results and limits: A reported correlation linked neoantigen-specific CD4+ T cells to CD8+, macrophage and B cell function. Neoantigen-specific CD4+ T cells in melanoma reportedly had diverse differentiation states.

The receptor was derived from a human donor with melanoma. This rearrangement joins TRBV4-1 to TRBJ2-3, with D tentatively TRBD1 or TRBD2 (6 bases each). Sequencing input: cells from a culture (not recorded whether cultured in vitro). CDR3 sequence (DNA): TGCGCCAGCAGCGGGGGGCACACAGATACGCAGTATTTT. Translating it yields CASSGGHTDTQYF.